The clone carrying this T cell receptor beta chain was detected only a few times. The data belong to a study of T cells in Graves' hyperthyroidism and ophthalmopathy. Study-level background: Upon initial diagnosis and before any treatment, peripheral blood was collected.

Stable Graves' hyperthyroidism denoted no ophthalmopathy progression over 18 months. Germline loops: CDR1 LGHNA, CDR2 YSLEER. CDR3 size: 15 residues. Trimming removed 1 base from V and 0 bases from J, with 6 bases in between. Researchers took RNA transcripts and amplified the TCR beta CDR3 regions from them. A first-round RT-PCR of the TCR CDR3 used the HTBI primer set. TCRdb recomputed calls from the multiplex PCR reads with MiXCR, one row per CDR3 protein. The data contain roughly 700,000 distinct CDR3 sequences, approximately 14% of them singletons. The sample comprised blood. V gene TRBV4-3 combines with J gene TRBJ1-4; no reliable D call. The sequence was obtained from a woman in her late teens or twenties with Graves' hyperthyroidism. CDR3 bases: TGCGCCAGCAGCCAAGCAAGGGCAACTAATGAAAAACTGTTTTTT. The encoded protein is CASSQARATNEKLFF.